Described below is a single T cell receptor (beta chain) sequence and its context. TCRdb's table, derived via immunoSEQ multiplex PCR, lists solely in-frame clones and lacks some. The table lists approximately 65,000 clones, about 90% of them singletons. The data stem from a study of blood T cell repertoires in COVID-19. Study overall: Sites across the United States, Italy and Spain contributed samples from acute and convalescent COVID-19. PBMCs, B-cell-depleted T cells, or T cells provided the cDNA or gDNA that made up the material.

Losses at the gene ends were 8 bases for V and 2 bases for J; bases not matched to a gene: 5. The CDR3 consists of 13 residues. Germline V lookup: CDR1 MNHEY, CDR2 SVGAGI. The sequenced sample consisted of peripheral blood. This TCR was sampled from a human donor in a cohort sampled during active COVID-19. J is TRBJ2-5 and V is TRBV6-5; 7 bases align to TRBD1. The CDR3 region has the DNA TGTGCCAGCCGCCGACAGGGACAAGAGACCCAGTACTTC. This gives the protein CASRRQGQETQYF.